The 10 T cell receptor beta chains in this list originate from one sample, sequenced in a study of CD8+CD57+ T cells in acquired aplastic anemia. Sequenced patients had shown CD8+CD57+ cell expansion by flow cytometry. Genomic DNA was employed as the template in profiling TCR beta VDJ and CDR3. A single record per CDR3 protein comes from TCRdb applying MiXCR to the reads. Of hundreds of thousands of distinct CDR3 sequences listed, under 40% were seen once; the top ten hold nearly 0.85%. What was sequenced was sorted CD4+, CD8+, or CD8+CD57+ T cells (not recorded which) from PBMCs. The receptors shown here come from a human donor with aplastic anemia.

As regards this clonotype: This may arise from a read error, as a much more abundant clone is one base away. This chain connects TRBV10-3 to TRBJ2-3, with no clear D. Germline values: CDR1 ENHRY, CDR2 SYGVKD. The CDR3 is made up of 13 amino acids. The V end lost 10 bases, the J end lost 0 bases, and 11 bases lay between the germline ends. CDR3 loop: CATQETSTDTQYF. The CDR3 DNA reads as TGTGCCACCCAGGAAACTAGCACAGATACGCAGTATTTT.

J is TRBJ1-1 and V is TRBV10-3; a weak D match, TRBD1 (5 bases). The CDR3 covers 14 residues. Trimming took 3 bases from V and 6 from J, leaving 14 bases between them. Germline V gene data show CDR1 as ENHRY and CDR2 as SYGVKD. The CDR3 loop reads CAISEWGEMAEAFF. CDR3 nucleotide sequence: TGTGCCATCAGTGAATGGGGGGAAATGGCTGAAGCTTTCTTT.

The sample holds many counts of this clonotype. The V gene is TRBV9, the J gene TRBJ2-7; TRBD1 might be the D (6 bases). Germline-derived CDR1 and CDR2 are SGDLS and YYNGEE. The CDR3 is made up of 14 amino acids. Trimming stripped 4 bases from V and 3 bases from J, with 14 bases between. The CDR3 protein is CASSPADRYYEQYF. Here the CDR3 DNA reads TGTGCCAGCAGCCCCGCGGACAGATACTACGAGCAGTACTTC.

This clonotype was seen ten or more times. The chain has TRBV10-3 and TRBJ2-7; tentative D call: TRBD1 (6 bases). CDR1 and CDR2 from the germline V gene are ENHRY and SYGVKD. Trimming removed 6 bases at V and 2 bases at J, with 14 bases between. The CDR3 is 14 residues long. The CDR3 DNA sequence: TGTGCCATCAGGGACAGAGTTGGGACCTACGAGCAGTACTTC. This translates into CAIRDRVGTYEQYF.

This clonotype was recorded many times. The V gene is TRBV12-3 or TRBV12-4, the J gene TRBJ1-6; 7 nucleotides agree with TRBD1. CDR3 length: 14 amino acids. Trimming cost V 6 bases and J 8 bases; bases outside gene matches: 7. The CDR3 region has the DNA TGTGCCAGCAGACAGGGGTCCTGGGATTCACCCCTCCACTTT. This encodes CASRQGSWDSPLHF.

This clonotype has only a few counts. The CDR3 protein is CASSQDYRVSSNQPQHF. The DNA of the CDR3 is TGTGCCAGCAGCCAAGATTATAGGGTTTCGAGCAATCAGCCCCAGCATTTT. This chain connects TRBV4-2 to TRBJ1-5; no definite D call. With 0 bases removed from V and 1 base from J, the gap between germline ends came to 13 bases. Germline V gene lookup returns CDR1 LGHNA and CDR2 YNFKEQ. The CDR3 runs to 17 residues.

This clonotype has a handful of counts. This chain joins TRBV2 and TRBJ2-6; D possibly corresponds to TRBD2 (5 bases). CDR3 size: 17 residues. CDR1 SNHLY and CDR2 FYNNEI come from the germline V gene. V shed 5 bases and J shed 0 bases, with 14 bases lying between them. The CDR3 DNA reads as TGTGCCAGCAGTCACTCCCGGGGTAGCTCTGGGGCCAACGTCCTGACTTTC. It encodes CASSHSRGSSGANVLTF.

This clonotype appeared a few times. V gene TRBV6-2 or TRBV6-3 combines with J gene TRBJ2-3, with D possibly matching TRBD2 (5 bases). Germline assignment: CDR1 MNHEY and CDR2 SVGEGT. CDR3 length: 16 amino acids. The V and J ends lost 0 bases and 4 bases respectively, with 14 bases between them. CDR3 amino acids: CASSYSIGVRADTQYF. The CDR3 nucleotides are TGTGCCAGCAGTTACTCTATCGGGGTAAGGGCAGATACGCAGTATTTT.

V gene TRBV15 combines with J gene TRBJ1-2; D is unclear. The CDR3 length is 14 residues. Trimming shortened V by 0 bases and J by 2 bases, and 7 bases separated the two germline ends. Germline CDR1 reads LNHNV; CDR2 reads YYDKDF (reference sequence). CDR3 sequence reads: CATSRDSSNYGYTF. As DNA, the CDR3 is TGTGCCACCAGCAGAGATTCAAGCAACTATGGCTACACCTTC.

This clonotype has just a few counts. V gene TRBV10-3 combines with J gene TRBJ1-2; D unclear. Germline loops: CDR1 ENHRY, CDR2 SYGVKD. V gave up 0 bases and J gave up 1 base, with 12 bases separating them. CDR3 size: 16 residues. CDR3 sequence reads: CAISESTGRINYGYTF. In DNA form, the CDR3 reads TGTGCCATCAGTGAGTCGACGGGGAGGATTAACTATGGCTACACCTTC.